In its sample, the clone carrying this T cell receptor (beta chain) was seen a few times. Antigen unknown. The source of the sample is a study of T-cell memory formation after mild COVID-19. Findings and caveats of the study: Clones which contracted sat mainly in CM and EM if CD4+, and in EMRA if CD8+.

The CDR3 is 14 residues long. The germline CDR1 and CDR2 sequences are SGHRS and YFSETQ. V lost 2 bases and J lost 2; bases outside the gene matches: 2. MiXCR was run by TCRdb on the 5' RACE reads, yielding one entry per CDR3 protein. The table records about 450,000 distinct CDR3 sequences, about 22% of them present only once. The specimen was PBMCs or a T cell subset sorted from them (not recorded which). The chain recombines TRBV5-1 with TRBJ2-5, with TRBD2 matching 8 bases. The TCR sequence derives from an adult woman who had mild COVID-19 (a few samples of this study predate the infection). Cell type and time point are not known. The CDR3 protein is CASSFTSGQETQYF. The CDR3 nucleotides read TGCGCCAGCAGCTTTACTAGCGGTCAAGAGACCCAGTACTTC.